A single sample is the source of the 18 T cell receptor beta chains below, sequenced in a study of blood T cell repertoires in COVID-19. Assay: immunoSEQ multiplex PCR; the TCRdb copy retains only in-frame clones and omits some. The sample consists of fewer than 300,000 clones, more than 70% of them appearing once. Source material: peripheral blood. These receptors were collected from a woman between 18 and 29 years old with acute or convalescent COVID-19.

This chain joins TRBV29-1 and TRBJ2-7, with D unresolved. V lost 5 bases, J lost 1 base, and 9 bases lay in between. In germline, CDR1 is SQVTM, CDR2 ANQGSEA. The CDR3 consists of 12 residues. The CDR3 region is CSVSGGSYEQYF. CDR3 DNA sequence: TGCAGCGTTAGTGGCGGTTCCTACGAGCAGTACTTC.

This clone was seen a handful of times. The chain couples TRBV19 to TRBJ2-1; 8 nucleotides align to TRBD1. The CDR3 is 16 residues long. The ends lost 5 bases at V and 4 bases at J; junction bases unmatched: 10. Germline CDR1 reads LNHDA; CDR2 reads SQIVND (reference sequence). CDR3: CASSFSGTGQYNEQFF. The CDR3 coding sequence is TGTGCCAGTAGTTTTTCCGGGACAGGCCAATACAATGAGCAGTTCTTC.

The V gene is TRBV5-1, the J gene TRBJ2-1, with 7 bases lining up with TRBD2. The CDR3 spans 16 residues. V was clipped by 1 base and J by 7 bases; unmatched bases: 11. Germline lookup yields CDR1 SGHRS and CDR2 YFSETQ. CDR3 sequence reads: CASSLLTGGGWNEQFF. In DNA form, the CDR3 reads TGCGCCAGCAGCTTGTTAACGGGAGGTGGGTGGAATGAGCAGTTCTTC.

CDR3 DNA sequence: TGTGCCAGCGGAGAAATAGGGGGACAGGGGCACTATGGCTACACCTTC. Its protein product is CASGEIGGQGHYGYTF. V usage is TRBV25-1 and J usage is TRBJ1-2, with 10 bases aligning to TRBD1. V shed 8 bases, J shed 3 bases, and the junction held 12 bases outside the gene matches. The germline gives CDR1 MGHDK, CDR2 SYGVNS. The CDR3 spans 16 residues.

This clone was recorded once. The chain is built from TRBV6-5 and TRBJ1-2; the match to TRBD1 covers 10 bases. The CDR3 has 14 amino acids. Germline CDR1 is MNHEY and CDR2 is SVGAGI. V lost 8 bases and J lost 6; bases outside the gene matches: 9. In DNA form, the CDR3 reads TGTGCCAGCCGACAGGGGGCGTTAAGGGATGGCTACACCTTC. Translated, it gives CASRQGALRDGYTF.

This sequence joins TRBV6-5 and TRBJ1-6; possible D gene TRBD1, 5 bases. There are 13 residues in the CDR3. Germline V lookup: CDR1 MNHEY, CDR2 SVGAGI. With 2 bases removed from V and 10 bases from J, the gap between germline ends came to 9 bases. The DNA of the CDR3 is TGTGCCAGCAGTTACGGAAGGGGCTCACCCCTCCACTTT. Translated: CASSYGRGSPLHF.

V and J are TRBV7-6 and TRBJ2-7; TRBD2 might be the D (7 bases). This CDR3 is built from 14 residues. CDR1 and CDR2 (germline): SGHVS, FNYEAQ. Trimming removed 5 bases from V and 6 bases from J, with 17 bases in between. CDR3: CASSPLPGGTEQYF. The CDR3 DNA is TGTGCCAGCAGCCCGCTACCGGGGGGCACCGAGCAGTACTTC.

The V and J genes are TRBV5-1 and TRBJ2-2; D is possibly TRBD2 (5 bases). The germline CDR1 and CDR2 sequences are SGHRS and YFSETQ. The CDR3 spans 15 residues. V lost 7 bases and J lost 6, with 19 bases in between. CDR3 bases: TGCGCCAGCGGCCTGATCTCCCTCGGGGCCGGGGAGCTGTTTTTT. Translating it yields CASGLISLGAGELFF.

The CDR3 region is CAWSGLNYGYTF. CDR3 DNA sequence: TGTGCCTGGAGCGGGTTAAACTATGGCTACACCTTC. This chain joins TRBV30 and TRBJ1-2, with D unclear. The CDR3 is 12 amino acids. V was trimmed by 3 bases and J by 2 bases, leaving 7 bases between them. Germline V CDR1 and CDR2: GTSNPN, SVGIG (reference sequence).

This chain links TRBV5-6 with TRBJ2-2, with D possibly TRBD2 on 6 matching bases. Trimming pared 4 bases from V and 6 bases from J, leaving 10 bases between. CDR1 SGHDT and CDR2 YYEEEE come from the germline V gene. The CDR3 loop spans 13 amino acids. For the CDR3, the DNA is TGTGCCAGCAGCCCGCCGGGGGCCGGGGAGCTGTTTTTT. Protein sequence: CASSPPGAGELFF.

This chain connects TRBV2 to TRBJ1-2; 9 nucleotides agree with TRBD1. This CDR3 has 14 amino acids. Unmatched junction bases numbered 5, after V lost 4 bases and J lost 5 bases. Germline CDR1 reads SNHLY; CDR2 reads FYNNEI. The CDR3 spells CASSVGQGVYGYTF. The CDR3 DNA sequence: TGTGCCAGCAGTGTGGGACAGGGAGTTTATGGCTACACCTTC.

The chain links TRBV28 to TRBJ1-4; 7 bases are a match to TRBD1. V shed 7 bases and J 2 bases; nucleotides not matched to a gene: 7. CDR1 and CDR2 (germline): MDHEN, SYDVKM. This CDR3 has 15 amino acids. The CDR3 is CASNGGQRTNEKLFF. DNA for the CDR3: TGTGCCAGCAACGGGGGACAGAGGACTAATGAAAAACTGTTTTTT. Combining the CDR3 with reference TRBV28 and TRBJ1-4 gives the whole variable domain DVKVTQSSRYLVKRTGEKVFLECVQDMDHENMFWYRQDPGLGLRLIYFSYDVKMKEKGDIPEGYSVSREKKERFSLILESASTNQTSMYLCASNGGQRTNEKLFFGSGTQLSVL.

In DNA form, the CDR3 reads TGTGCCAGCAGTTACTCGGGACTAGCGGGACCAGATACGCAGTATTTT. It encodes CASSYSGLAGPDTQYF. The chain employs TRBV6-5 and TRBJ2-3; 13 positions match TRBD2. This CDR3 is built from 16 residues. CDR1 is MNHEY, CDR2 SVGAGI, per germline. Unmatched junction bases numbered 1, after V lost 0 bases and J lost 4 bases.

This clone came up once. J is TRBJ2-1 and V is TRBV10-3; 10 nucleotides agree with TRBD2. The CDR3 has 15 amino acids. The J segment lost 8 bases and the V segment lost 0 bases, leaving 4 bases of the junction unmatched. CDR1 and CDR2 from the germline V gene are ENHRY and SYGVKD. The CDR3 here is CAISESSGRADEQFF. Written as DNA, the CDR3 is TGTGCCATCAGTGAGTCGAGCGGGAGGGCGGATGAGCAGTTCTTC.

This chain connects TRBV5-1 to TRBJ1-1; 8 bases are a match to TRBD1. V was pared by 1 base and J by 4 bases, with 3 bases of the junction left unmatched. This CDR3 is 14 amino acids long. Looked up from germline, CDR1 is SGHRS and CDR2 is YFSETQ. In nucleotides, the CDR3 is TGCGCCAGCAGCTTGAACAGGGGGACCACTGAAGCTTTCTTT. It is translated as CASSLNRGTTEAFF.

This chain uses TRBV28 with TRBJ1-6; tentatively, D is TRBD1 (6 bases). Trimming removed 7 bases from V and 5 bases from J, with 18 bases in between. CDR3 length: 16 residues. The germline V gene encodes CDR1 MDHEN and CDR2 SYDVKM. CDR3 nucleotides: TGTGCCAGCATGCGGGGAGGGGGGACACATAATTCACCCCTCCACTTT. Translation gives CASMRGGGTHNSPLHF.

The chain uses TRBV6-5 and TRBJ2-5; 7 positions agree with TRBD1. The CDR3 is made up of 14 amino acids. Unmatched junction bases numbered 12, after V lost 7 bases and J lost 7 bases. Germline loops: CDR1 MNHEY, CDR2 SVGAGI. CDR3 sequence: CASTWDSGSGTQYF. DNA for the CDR3: TGTGCCAGCACCTGGGACAGTGGGAGTGGGACCCAGTACTTC.

CDR3 residues: CATSAPGSGHDEQFF. The CDR3, as DNA: TGTGCCACCAGCGCCCCAGGGTCTGGACACGATGAGCAGTTCTTC. V gene TRBV24-1 combines with J gene TRBJ2-1, with D possibly matching TRBD1 (5 bases). CDR1 and CDR2 from the germline V gene are KGHDR and SFDVKD. This CDR3 has 15 amino acids. Trimming stripped 7 bases from V and 8 bases from J, with 20 bases between.